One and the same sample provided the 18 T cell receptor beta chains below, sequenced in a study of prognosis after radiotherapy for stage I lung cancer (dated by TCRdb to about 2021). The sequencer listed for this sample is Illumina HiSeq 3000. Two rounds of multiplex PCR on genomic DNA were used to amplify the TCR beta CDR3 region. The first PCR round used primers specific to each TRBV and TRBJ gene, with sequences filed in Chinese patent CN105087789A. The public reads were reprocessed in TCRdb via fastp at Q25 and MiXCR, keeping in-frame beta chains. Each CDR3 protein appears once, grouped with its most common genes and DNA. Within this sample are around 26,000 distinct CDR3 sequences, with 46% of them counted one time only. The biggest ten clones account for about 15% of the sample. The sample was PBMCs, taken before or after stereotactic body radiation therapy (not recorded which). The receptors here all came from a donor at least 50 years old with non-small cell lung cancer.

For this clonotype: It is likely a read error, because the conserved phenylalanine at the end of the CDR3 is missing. The CDR3 sequence is CATSGGATDTQYS. The CDR3, as DNA: TGTGCCACCAGTGGGGGTGCCACAGATACGCAGTATTCT. This rearrangement joins TRBV24-1 to TRBJ2-3, with D hard to call. Germline assignment: CDR1 KGHDR and CDR2 SFDVKD. The CDR3 runs 13 residues. Trimming stripped 5 bases from V and 2 bases from J, with 7 bases between.

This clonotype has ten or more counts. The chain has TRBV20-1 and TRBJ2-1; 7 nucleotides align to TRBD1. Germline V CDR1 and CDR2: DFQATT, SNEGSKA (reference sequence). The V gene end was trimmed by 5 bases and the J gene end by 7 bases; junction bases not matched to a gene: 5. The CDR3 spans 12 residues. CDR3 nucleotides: TGCAGTGCTTCTCCGGGACAGAATGAGCAGTTCTTC. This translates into CSASPGQNEQFF.

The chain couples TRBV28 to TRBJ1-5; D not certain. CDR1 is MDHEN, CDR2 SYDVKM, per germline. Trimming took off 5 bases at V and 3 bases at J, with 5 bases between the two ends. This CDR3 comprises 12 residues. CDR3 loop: CASSVNNQPQHF. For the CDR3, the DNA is TGTGCCAGCAGTGTAAACAATCAGCCCCAGCATTTT.

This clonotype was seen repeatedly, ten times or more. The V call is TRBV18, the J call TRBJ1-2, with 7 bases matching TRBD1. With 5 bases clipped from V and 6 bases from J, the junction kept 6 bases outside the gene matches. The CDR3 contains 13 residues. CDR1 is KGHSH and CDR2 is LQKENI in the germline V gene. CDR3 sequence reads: CASSADRTNGYTF. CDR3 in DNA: TGTGCCAGCTCAGCGGACAGGACTAATGGCTACACCTTC.

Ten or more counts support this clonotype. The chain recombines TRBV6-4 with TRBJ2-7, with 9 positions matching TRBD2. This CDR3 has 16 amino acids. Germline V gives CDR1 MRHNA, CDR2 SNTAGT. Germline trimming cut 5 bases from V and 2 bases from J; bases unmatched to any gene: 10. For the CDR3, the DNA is TGTGCCAGCAGTCCAGGGCGGCGGGAGGGCACCTACGAGCAGTACTTC. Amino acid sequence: CASSPGRREGTYEQYF.

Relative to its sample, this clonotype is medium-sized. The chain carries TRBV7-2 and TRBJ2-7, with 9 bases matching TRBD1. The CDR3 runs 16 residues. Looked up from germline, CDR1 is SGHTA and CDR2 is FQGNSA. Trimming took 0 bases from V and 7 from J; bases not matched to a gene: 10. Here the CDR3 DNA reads TGTGCCAGCAGCTTAGCGATCTCACAGGGGGCTGGAGAGCAGTACTTC. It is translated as CASSLAISQGAGEQYF.

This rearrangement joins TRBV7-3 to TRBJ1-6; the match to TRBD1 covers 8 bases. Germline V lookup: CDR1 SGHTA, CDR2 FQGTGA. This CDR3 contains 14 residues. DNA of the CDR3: TGTGCTGGCAGCTCGGACAGGGCTAATTCACCCCTCCACTTT. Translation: CAGSSDRANSPLHF.

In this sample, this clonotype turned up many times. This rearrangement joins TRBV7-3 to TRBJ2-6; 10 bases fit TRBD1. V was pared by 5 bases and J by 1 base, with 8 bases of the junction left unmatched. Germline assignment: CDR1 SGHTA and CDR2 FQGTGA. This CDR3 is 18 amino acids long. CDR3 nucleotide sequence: TGTGCCAGCAGCATCCTTCCGGGACAGGGGTCTGGGGCCAACGTCCTGACTTTC. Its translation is CASSILPGQGSGANVLTF.

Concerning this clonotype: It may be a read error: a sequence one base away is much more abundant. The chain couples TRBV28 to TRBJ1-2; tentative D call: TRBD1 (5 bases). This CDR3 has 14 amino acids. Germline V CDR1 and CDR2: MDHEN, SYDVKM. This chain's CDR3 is CAGSKVGGSRGYTF. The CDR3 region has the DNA TGTGCCGGCAGCAAGGTTGGGGGATCAAGAGGCTACACCTTC.

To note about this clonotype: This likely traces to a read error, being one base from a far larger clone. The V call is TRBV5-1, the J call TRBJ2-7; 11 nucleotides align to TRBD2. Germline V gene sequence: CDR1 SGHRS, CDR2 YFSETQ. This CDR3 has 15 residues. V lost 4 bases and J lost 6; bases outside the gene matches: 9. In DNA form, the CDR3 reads TGCGCCAGCAGCGCCTCCGGGACTAGCGGCGGCGAGCAGTACTTC. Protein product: CASSASGTSGGEQYF.

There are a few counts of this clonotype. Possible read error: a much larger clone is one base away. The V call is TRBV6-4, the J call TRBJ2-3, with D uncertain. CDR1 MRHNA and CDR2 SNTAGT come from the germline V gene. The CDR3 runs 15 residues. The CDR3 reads CASSYSKRLSDTQYF. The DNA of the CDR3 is TGTGCCAGCAGTTACTCGAAGAGATTGTCAGATACGCAGTATTTT.

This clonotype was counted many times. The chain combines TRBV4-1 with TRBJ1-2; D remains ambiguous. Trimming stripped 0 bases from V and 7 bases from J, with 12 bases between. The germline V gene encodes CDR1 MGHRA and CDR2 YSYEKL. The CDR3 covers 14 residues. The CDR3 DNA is TGCGCCAGCAGCCAAGATCAGTCTTTGCGTGGCTACACCTTC. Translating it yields CASSQDQSLRGYTF.

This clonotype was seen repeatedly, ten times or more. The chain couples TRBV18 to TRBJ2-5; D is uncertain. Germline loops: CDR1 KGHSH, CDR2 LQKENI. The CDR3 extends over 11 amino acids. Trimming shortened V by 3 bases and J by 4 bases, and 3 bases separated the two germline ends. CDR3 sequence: CASSPLETQYF. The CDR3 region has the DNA TGTGCCAGCTCACCTTTAGAGACCCAGTACTTC.

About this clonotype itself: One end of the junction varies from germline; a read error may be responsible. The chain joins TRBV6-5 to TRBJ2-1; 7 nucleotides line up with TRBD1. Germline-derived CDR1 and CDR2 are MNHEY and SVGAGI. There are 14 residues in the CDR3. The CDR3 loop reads CASSYPNRGGEQLF. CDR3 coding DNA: TGTGCCAGCAGTTACCCAAATCGAGGGGGCGAGCAGTTATTC.

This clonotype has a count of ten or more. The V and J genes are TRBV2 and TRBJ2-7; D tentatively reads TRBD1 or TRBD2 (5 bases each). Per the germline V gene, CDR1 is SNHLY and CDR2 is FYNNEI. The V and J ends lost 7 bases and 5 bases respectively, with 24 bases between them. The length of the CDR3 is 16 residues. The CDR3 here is CASTPGSGSERDEQYF. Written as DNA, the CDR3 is TGTGCCAGCACTCCAGGGTCGGGGTCTGAACGCGACGAGCAGTACTTC.

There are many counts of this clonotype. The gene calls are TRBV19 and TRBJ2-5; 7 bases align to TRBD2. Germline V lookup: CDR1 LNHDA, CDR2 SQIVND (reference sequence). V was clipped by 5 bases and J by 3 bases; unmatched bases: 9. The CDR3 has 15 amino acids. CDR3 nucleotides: TGTGCCAGTAGTGGGTTGGGGCGGGGGAAAGAGACCCAGTACTTC. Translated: CASSGLGRGKETQYF.

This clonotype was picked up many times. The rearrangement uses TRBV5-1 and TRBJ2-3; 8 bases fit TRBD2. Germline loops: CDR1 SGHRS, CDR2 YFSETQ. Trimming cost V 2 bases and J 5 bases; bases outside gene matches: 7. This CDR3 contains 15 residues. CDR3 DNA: TGCGCCAGCAGCTTAACAAAGCGGGAGAGAGATACGCAGTATTTT. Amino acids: CASSLTKRERDTQYF.

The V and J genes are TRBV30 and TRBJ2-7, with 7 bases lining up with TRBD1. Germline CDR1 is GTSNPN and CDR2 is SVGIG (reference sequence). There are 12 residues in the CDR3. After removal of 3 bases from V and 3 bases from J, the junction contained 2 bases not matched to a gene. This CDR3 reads CAWSPGGYEQYF. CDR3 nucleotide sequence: TGTGCCTGGAGCCCAGGGGGCTACGAGCAGTACTTC.